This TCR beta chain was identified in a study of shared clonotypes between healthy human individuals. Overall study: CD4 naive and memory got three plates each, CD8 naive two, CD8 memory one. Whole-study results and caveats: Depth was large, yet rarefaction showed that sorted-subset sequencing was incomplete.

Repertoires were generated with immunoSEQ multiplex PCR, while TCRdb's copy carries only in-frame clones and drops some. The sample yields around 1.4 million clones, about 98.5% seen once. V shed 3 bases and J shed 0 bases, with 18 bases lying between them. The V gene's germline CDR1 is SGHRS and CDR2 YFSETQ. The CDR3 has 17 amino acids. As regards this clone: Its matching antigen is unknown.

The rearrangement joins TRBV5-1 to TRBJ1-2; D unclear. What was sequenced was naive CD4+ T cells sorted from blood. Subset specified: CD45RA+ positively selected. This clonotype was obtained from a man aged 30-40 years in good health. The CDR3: CASSYSLGFGANYGYTF. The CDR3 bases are TGCGCCAGCAGCTATTCACTGGGGTTTGGAGCTAACTATGGCTACACCTTC. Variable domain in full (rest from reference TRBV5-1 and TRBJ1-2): KAGVTQTPRYLIKTRGQQVTLSCSPISGHRSVSWYQQTPGQGLQFLFEYFSETQRNKGNFPGRFSGRQFSNSRSEMNVSTLELGDSALYLCASSYSLGFGANYGYTFGSGTRLTVV.